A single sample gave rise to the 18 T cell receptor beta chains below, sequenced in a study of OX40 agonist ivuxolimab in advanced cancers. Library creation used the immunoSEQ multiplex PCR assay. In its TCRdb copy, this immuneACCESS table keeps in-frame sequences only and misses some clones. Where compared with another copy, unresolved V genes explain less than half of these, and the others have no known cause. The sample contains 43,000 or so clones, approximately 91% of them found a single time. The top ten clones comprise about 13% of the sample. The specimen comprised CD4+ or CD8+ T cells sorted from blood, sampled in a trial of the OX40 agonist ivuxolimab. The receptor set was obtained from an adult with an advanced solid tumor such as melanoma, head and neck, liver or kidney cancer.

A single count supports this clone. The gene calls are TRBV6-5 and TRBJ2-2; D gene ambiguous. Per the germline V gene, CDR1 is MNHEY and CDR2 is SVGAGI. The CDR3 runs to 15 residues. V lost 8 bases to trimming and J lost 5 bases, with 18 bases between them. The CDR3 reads CASGQTRLRTGELFF. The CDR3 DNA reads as TGTGCCAGCGGCCAGACAAGACTCAGGACCGGGGAGCTGTTTTTT.

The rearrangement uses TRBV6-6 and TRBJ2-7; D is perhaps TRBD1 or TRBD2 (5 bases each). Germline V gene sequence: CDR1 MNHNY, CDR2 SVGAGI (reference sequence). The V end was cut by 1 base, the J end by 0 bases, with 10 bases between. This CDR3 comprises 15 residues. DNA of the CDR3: TGTGCCAGCAGTTACTTGTCAGGGAGCTCCTACGAGCAGTACTTC. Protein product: CASSYLSGSSYEQYF.

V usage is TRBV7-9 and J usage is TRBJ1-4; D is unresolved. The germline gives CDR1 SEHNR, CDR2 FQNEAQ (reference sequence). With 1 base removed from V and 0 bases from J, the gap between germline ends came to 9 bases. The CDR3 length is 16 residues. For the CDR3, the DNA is TGTGCCAGCAGCTTAGGCGTCGTGGCAACTAATGAAAAACTGTTTTTT. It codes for CASSLGVVATNEKLFF.

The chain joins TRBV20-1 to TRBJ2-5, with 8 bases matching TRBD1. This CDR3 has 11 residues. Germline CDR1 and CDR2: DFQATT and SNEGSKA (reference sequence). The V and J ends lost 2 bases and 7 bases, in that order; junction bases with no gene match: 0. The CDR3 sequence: CSARQGATQYF. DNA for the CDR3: TGCAGTGCTAGACAGGGGGCGACCCAGTACTTC.

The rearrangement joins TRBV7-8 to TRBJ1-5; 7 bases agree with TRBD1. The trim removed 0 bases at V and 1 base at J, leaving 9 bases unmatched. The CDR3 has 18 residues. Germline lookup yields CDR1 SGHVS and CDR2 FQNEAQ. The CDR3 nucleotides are TGTGCCAGCAGCTTAGCCGGGTTGACAGGGAGGAGCAATCAGCCCCAGCATTTT. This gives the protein CASSLAGLTGRSNQPQHF.

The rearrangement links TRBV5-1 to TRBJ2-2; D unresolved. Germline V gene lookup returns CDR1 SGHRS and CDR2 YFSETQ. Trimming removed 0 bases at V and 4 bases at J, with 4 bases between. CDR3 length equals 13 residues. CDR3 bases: TGCGCCAGCAGCTTGGTTGCCACCGGGGAGCTGTTTTTT. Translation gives CASSLVATGELFF.

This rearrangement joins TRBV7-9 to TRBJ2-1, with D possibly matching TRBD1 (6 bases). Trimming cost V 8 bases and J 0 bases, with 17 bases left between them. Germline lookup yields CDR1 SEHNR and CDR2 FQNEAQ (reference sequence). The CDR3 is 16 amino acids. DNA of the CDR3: TGTGCCAGCTCCACCCAGGGGAGACGCTCCTACAATGAGCAGTTCTTC. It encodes CASSTQGRRSYNEQFF.

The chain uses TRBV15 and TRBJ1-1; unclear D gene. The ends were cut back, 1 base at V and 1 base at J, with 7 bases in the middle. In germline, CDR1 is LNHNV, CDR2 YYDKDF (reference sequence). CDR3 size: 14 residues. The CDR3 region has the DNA TGTGCCACCAGCAGAGGACTGCAGAACACTGAAGCTTTCTTT. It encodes CATSRGLQNTEAFF.

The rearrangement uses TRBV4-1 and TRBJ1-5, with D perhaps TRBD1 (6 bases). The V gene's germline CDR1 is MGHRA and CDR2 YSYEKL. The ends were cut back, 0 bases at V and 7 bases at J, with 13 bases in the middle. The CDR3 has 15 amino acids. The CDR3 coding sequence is TGCGCCAGCAGCCAAGATGTGGGGGGCGCGCAGCCCCAGCATTTT. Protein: CASSQDVGGAQPQHF.

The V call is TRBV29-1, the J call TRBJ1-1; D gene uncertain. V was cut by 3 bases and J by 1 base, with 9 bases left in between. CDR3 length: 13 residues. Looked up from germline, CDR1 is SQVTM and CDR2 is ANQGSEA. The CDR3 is CSVDVRKNTEAFF. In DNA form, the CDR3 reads TGCAGCGTTGATGTCCGAAAGAACACTGAAGCTTTCTTT.

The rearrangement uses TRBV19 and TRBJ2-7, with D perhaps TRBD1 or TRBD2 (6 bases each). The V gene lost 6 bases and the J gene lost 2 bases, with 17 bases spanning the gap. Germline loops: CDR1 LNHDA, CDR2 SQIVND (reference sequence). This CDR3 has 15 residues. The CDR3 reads CASSKGGPTPYEQYF. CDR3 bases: TGTGCCAGTAGCAAGGGGGGTCCCACCCCCTACGAGCAGTACTTC.

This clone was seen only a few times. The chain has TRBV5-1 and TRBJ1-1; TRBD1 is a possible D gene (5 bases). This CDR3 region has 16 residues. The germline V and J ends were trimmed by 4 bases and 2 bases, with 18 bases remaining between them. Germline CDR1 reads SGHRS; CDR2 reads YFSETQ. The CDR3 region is CASSPGRGPRNTEAFF. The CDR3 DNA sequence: TGCGCCAGCAGCCCGGGGCGGGGCCCGAGAAACACTGAAGCTTTCTTT.

The CDR3 DNA is TGTGCCAGCAGTGAAACAGGGGGGAGCAATCAGCCCCAGCATTTT. The encoded protein is CASSETGGSNQPQHF. This chain uses TRBV7-9 with TRBJ1-5; 8 nucleotides agree with TRBD1. The V gene end was trimmed by 6 bases and the J gene end by 1 base; junction bases not matched to a gene: 5. Per germline, CDR1 SEHNR and CDR2 FQNEAQ (reference sequence). CDR3 length: 15 residues.

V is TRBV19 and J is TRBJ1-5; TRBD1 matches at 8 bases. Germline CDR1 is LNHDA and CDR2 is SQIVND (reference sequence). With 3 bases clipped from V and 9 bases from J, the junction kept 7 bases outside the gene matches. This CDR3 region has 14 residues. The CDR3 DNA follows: TGTGCCAGTAGTATCGGACAGGGAGGCGGGCCCCAGCATTTT. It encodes CASSIGQGGGPQHF.

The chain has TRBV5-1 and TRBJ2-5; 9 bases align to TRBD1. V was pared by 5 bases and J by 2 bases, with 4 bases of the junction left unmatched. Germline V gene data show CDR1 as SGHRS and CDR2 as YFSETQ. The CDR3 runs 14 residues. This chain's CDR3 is CASSWGQGQETQYF. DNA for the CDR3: TGCGCCAGCAGTTGGGGACAGGGTCAAGAGACCCAGTACTTC.

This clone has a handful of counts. The CDR3 loop reads CASRQGSNQPQHF. The CDR3 coding sequence is TGTGCCAGCAGACAGGGTAGCAATCAGCCCCAGCATTTT. This chain connects TRBV6-5 to TRBJ1-5; perhaps TRBD1 as D (6 bases). The CDR3 consists of 13 residues. CDR1 is MNHEY and CDR2 is SVGAGI in the germline V gene. Trimming took 6 bases from V and 0 from J, leaving 6 bases between them.

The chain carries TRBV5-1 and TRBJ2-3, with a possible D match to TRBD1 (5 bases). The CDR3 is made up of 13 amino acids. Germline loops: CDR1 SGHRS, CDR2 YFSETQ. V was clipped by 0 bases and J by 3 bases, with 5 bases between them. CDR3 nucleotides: TGCGCCAGCAGCTTGGCAGGGACAGATACGCAGTATTTT. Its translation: CASSLAGTDTQYF.

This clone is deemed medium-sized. In DNA, the CDR3 is TGTGCCAGCAGCTTAGCGGGGGACGGTGGCTACACCTTC. Translating gives CASSLAGDGGYTF. The rearrangement uses TRBV11-2 and TRBJ1-2; TRBD1 might be the D (5 bases). CDR3 size: 13 residues. Germline V gene lookup returns CDR1 SGHAT and CDR2 FQNNGV. The V end lost 1 base, the J end lost 7 bases, and 10 bases lay between the germline ends.